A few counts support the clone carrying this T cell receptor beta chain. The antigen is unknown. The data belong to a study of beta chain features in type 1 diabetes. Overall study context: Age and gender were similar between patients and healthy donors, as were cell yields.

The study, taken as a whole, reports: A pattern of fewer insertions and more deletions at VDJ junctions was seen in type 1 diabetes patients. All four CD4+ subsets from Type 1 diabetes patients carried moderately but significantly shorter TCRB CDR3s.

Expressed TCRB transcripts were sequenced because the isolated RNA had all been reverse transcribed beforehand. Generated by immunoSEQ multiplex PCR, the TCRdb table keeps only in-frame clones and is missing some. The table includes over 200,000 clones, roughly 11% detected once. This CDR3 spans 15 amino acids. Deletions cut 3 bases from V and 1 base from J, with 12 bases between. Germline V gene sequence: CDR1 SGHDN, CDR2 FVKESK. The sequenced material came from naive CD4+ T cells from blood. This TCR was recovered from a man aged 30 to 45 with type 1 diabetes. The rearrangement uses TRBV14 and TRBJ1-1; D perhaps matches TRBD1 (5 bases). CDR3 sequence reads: CASSHSGTENTEAFF. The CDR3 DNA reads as TGTGCCAGCAGCCACAGCGGGACGGAGAACACTGAAGCTTTCTTT.